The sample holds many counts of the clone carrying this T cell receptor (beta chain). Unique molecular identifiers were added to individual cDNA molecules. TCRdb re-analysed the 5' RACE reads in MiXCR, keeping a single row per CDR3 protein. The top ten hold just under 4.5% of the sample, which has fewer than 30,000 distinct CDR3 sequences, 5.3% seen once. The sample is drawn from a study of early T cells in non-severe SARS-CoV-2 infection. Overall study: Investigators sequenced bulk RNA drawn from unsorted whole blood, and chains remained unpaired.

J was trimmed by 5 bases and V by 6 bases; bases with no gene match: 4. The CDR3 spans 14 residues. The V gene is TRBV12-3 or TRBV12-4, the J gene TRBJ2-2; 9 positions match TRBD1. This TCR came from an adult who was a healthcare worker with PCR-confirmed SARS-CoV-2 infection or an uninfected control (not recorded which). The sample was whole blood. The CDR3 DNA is TGTGCCAGCAGACCGACAGGGGGGACCGGGGAGCTGTTTTTT. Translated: CASRPTGGTGELFF.